Included here is one T cell receptor beta chain sequence, with context. This clone was counted a single time. This clone's antigen is unknown. No much larger clone is present one base from it, and per-base qualities are unavailable. These data come from a study of control samples from healthy donors and cancer patients (dated by TCRdb to 2018 to 2020). Library generation was performed with the immunoSEQ multiplex PCR assay. TCRdb carries this immuneACCESS record with in-frame sequences only. Its versions omit some clonotypes, under half of them owing to an unresolved V gene in the studies checked, with the rest unexplained. Within this sample are 29,000 or so clones, with about 85% of them counted one time only. The ten largest clones capture 3.5% to 5% of the sample. The CDR3 runs 17 residues from the cysteine to the phenylalanine. The CDR3 DNA has 51 bases and is translated from base 1. CDR1 and CDR2 (LNHDA, SQIVND) derive from the germline V gene (reference sequence). Deletion took 5 bases off V and 0 bases off J, with a span of 17 bases between the germline ends.

Here the chain combines TRBV19 and TRBJ1-3; the D segment cannot be called with confidence. The sample comprised formalin-fixed, paraffin-embedded tissue. The TCR comes from a female donor with melanoma. The CDR3 here reads CASSPGLLSDSGNTIYF. The sequenced DNA is TGTGCCAGTAGTCCAGGACTACTTTCTGACTCTGGAAACACCATATATTTT.